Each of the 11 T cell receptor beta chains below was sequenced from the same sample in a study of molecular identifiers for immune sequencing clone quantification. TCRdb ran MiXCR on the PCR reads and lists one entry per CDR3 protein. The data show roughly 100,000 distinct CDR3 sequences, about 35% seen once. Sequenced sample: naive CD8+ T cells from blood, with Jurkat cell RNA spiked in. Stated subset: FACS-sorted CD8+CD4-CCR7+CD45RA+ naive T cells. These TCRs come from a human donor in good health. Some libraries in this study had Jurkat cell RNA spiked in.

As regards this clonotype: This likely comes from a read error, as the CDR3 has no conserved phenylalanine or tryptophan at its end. CDR3 DNA sequence: TGTGCCAGCAGTTTGGGACTACCCGGGGATACGCAGTATATT. Encoded protein: CASSLGLPGDTQYI. V usage is TRBV27 and J usage is TRBJ2-3; 7 positions match TRBD2. Germline CDR1 is MNHEY and CDR2 is SMNVEV (reference sequence). Losses at the gene ends were 3 bases for V and 6 bases for J; bases not matched to a gene: 6. CDR3 length equals 14 residues.

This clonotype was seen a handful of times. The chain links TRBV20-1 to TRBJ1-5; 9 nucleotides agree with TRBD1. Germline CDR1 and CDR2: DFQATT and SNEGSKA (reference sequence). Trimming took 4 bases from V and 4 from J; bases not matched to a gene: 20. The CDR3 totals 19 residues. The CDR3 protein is CSANQPLMDRGAYNQPQHF. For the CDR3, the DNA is TGCAGTGCTAATCAACCTTTGATGGACAGGGGCGCTTATAATCAGCCCCAGCATTTT.

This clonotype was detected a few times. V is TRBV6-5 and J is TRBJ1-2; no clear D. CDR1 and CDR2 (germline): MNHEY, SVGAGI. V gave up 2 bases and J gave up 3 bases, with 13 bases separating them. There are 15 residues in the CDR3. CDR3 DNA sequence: TGTGCCAGCAGTTACAGTATAGGGTCTCACTATGGCTACACCTTC. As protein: CASSYSIGSHYGYTF.

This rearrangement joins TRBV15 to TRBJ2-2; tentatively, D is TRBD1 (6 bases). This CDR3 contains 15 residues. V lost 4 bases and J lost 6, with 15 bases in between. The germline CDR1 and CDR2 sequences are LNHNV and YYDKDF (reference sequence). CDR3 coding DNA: TGTGCCACCAGCATGCAGCAGGGGAGAGCCGGGGAGCTGTTTTTT. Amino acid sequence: CATSMQQGRAGELFF.

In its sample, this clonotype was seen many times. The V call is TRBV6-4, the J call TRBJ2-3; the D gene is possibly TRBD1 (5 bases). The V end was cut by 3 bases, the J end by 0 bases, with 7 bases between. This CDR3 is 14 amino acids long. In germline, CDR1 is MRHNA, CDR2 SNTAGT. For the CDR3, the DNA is TGTGCCAGCAGTGAGACAGCCAGCACAGATACGCAGTATTTT. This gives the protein CASSETASTDTQYF.

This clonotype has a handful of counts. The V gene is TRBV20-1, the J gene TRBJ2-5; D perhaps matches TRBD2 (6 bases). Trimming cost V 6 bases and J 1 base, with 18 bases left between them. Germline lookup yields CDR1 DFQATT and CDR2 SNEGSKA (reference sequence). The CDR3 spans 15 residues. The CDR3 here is CSAGGVFPIQETQYF. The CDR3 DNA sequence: TGCAGTGCGGGGGGTGTTTTTCCAATCCAAGAGACCCAGTACTTC.

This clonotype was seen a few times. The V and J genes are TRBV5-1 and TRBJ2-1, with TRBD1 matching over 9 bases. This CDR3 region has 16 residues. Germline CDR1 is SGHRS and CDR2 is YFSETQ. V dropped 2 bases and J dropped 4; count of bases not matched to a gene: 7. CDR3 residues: CASSFPRDRVYNEQFF. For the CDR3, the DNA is TGCGCCAGCAGCTTTCCCCGGGACAGGGTTTACAATGAGCAGTTCTTC.

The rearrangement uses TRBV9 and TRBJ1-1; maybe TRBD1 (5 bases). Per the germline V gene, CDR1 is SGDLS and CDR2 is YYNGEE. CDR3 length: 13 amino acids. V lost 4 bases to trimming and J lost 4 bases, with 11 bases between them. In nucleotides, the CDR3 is TGTGCCAGCAGCCAGGGACTTGGCACTGAAGCTTTCTTT. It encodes CASSQGLGTEAFF. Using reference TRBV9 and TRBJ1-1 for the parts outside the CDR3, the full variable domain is DSGVTQTPKHLITATGQRVTLRCSPRSGDLSVYWYQQSLDQGLQFLIQYYNGEERAKGNILERFSAQQFPDLHSELNLSSLELGDSALYFCASSQGLGTEAFFGQGTRLTVV.

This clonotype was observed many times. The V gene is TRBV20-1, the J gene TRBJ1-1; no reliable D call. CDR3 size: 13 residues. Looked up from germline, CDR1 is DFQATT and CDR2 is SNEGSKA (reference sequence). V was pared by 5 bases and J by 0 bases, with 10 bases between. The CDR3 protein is CSAPTHLNTEAFF. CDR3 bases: TGCAGTGCTCCGACGCATTTGAACACTGAAGCTTTCTTT.

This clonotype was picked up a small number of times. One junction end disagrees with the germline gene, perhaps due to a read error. CDR3 DNA: TGTGCCAGCTGTTTGGTTCAGGGGGGATCTGGGGCCAACGTCCTGACTTTC. Encoded protein: CASCLVQGGSGANVLTF. V and J are TRBV28 and TRBJ2-6, with a tentative D call TRBD1 (7 bases). The length of the CDR3 is 17 residues. Germline CDR1 is MDHEN and CDR2 is SYDVKM.

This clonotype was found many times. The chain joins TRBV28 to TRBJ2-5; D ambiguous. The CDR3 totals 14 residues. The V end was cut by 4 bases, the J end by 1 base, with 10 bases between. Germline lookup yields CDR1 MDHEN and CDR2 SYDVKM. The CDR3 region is CASSSSQPQETQYF. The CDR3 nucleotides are TGTGCCAGCAGTTCATCACAGCCCCAAGAGACCCAGTACTTC.